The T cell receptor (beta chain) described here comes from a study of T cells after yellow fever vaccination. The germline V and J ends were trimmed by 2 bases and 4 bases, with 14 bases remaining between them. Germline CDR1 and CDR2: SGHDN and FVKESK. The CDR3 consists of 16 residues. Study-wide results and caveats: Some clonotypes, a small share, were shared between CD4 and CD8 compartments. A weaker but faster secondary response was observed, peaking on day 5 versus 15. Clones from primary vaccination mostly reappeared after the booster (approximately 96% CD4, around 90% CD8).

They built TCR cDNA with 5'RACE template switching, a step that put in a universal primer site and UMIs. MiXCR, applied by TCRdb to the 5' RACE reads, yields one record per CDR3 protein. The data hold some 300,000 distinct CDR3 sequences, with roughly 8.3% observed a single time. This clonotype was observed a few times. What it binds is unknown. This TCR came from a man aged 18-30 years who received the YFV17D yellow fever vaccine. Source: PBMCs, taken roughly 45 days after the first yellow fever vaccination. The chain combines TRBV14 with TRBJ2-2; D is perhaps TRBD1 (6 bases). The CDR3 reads CASSQKRQGFTGELFF. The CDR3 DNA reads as TGTGCCAGCAGCCAAAAGCGGCAGGGGTTCACCGGGGAGCTGTTTTTT.